This entry lists 32 T cell receptor beta chains sequenced from one sample in a study of shared clonotypes between healthy human individuals. Assay used: immunoSEQ multiplex PCR; TCRdb lists only in-frame clones, some missing. The sample has around 1,900,000 clones; 93% are singletons. Terminally differentiated effector memory CD45RA+ cells were excluded from the naive CD8 cells, which were CD45RO-negative and positively selected for CCR7. The sample comprised naive CD8+ T cells from PBMCs. These receptors came from a man aged 18 to 35 in good health. Some clones in this sample may be carry-over from other donors' samples.

Worth noting for this clone: Additional DNA sequences in this sample encode the identical CDR3. The chain links TRBV4-1 to TRBJ2-7; D possibly corresponds to TRBD2 (6 bases). Germline lookup yields CDR1 MGHRA and CDR2 YSYEKL. This CDR3 region has 15 residues. V was cut by 0 bases and J by 0 bases, with 9 bases left in between. The CDR3 reads CASSQDGGSSYEQYF. The CDR3 region has the DNA TGCGCCAGCAGCCAAGATGGAGGGAGCTCCTACGAGCAGTACTTC.

This clone was picked up one time. The gene calls are TRBV6-6 and TRBJ1-2, with 10 bases lining up with TRBD1. V dropped 0 bases and J dropped 6; count of bases not matched to a gene: 1. Germline CDR1 reads MNHNY; CDR2 reads SVGAGI (reference sequence). This CDR3 comprises 14 residues. The CDR3 nucleotides read TGTGCCAGCAGTTACTCAGGACAGGGGGATGGCTACACCTTC. Translating gives CASSYSGQGDGYTF.

V and J are TRBV5-1 and TRBJ1-5; weak D call: TRBD1 (6 bases). This CDR3 has 15 amino acids. Germline values: CDR1 SGHRS, CDR2 YFSETQ. Deletions cut 0 bases from V and 6 bases from J, with 13 bases between. The CDR3 bases are TGCGCCAGCAGCTTGGTTTTTGGGGGCGGTCAGCCCCAGCATTTT. It is translated as CASSLVFGGGQPQHF.

This chain links TRBV28 with TRBJ2-7; a possible D gene is TRBD1 (6 bases). CDR1 MDHEN and CDR2 SYDVKM come from the germline V gene. V was pared by 8 bases and J by 5 bases, with 16 bases between. CDR3 length: 13 residues. The CDR3 protein is CASQTNDRNEQYF. The CDR3 DNA reads TGTGCCAGCCAGACGAACGACAGGAACGAGCAGTACTTC.

The chain links TRBV27 to TRBJ2-3; 11 positions match TRBD2. The CDR3 contains 16 residues. CDR1 is MNHEY, CDR2 SMNVEV, per germline (reference sequence). Germline trimming cut 3 bases from V and 4 bases from J; bases unmatched to any gene: 6. DNA for the CDR3: TGTGCCAGCAGTTTCGTAGCGGGAGGGAGTGCAGATACGCAGTATTTT. Amino acids: CASSFVAGGSADTQYF.

The chain uses TRBV7-8 and TRBJ2-5; 9 bases fit TRBD2. With V trimmed by 1 base and J by 5 bases, 5 bases remained unmatched. Germline CDR1 reads SGHVS; CDR2 reads FQNEAQ. The CDR3 has 15 residues. In DNA, the CDR3 is TGTGCCAGCAGCTTAGGGACTAGCGTAGGCGAGACCCAGTACTTC. Translating gives CASSLGTSVGETQYF.

Turning to this clone: The same CDR3 arises from other DNA sequences in this sample as well. The chain carries TRBV5-1 and TRBJ1-1, with D uncertain. V was trimmed by 4 bases and J by 0 bases, leaving 7 bases between them. The germline gives CDR1 SGHRS, CDR2 YFSETQ. The CDR3 sequence is 13 residues long. The CDR3 sequence: CASSPALNTEAFF. DNA for the CDR3: TGCGCCAGCAGCCCCGCCCTGAACACTGAAGCTTTCTTT.

The chain employs TRBV5-6 and TRBJ2-7; TRBD2 matches 7 bases. Losses at the gene ends were 4 bases for V and 5 bases for J; bases not matched to a gene: 9. Germline CDR1 is SGHDT and CDR2 is YYEEEE. The CDR3 runs 14 residues. The CDR3 DNA reads TGTGCCAGCAGCCCCCTGGGGAGGGCCCACGAGCAGTACTTC. Translation: CASSPLGRAHEQYF. Based on the CDR3 plus reference TRBV5-6 and TRBJ2-7, the full variable domain is DAGVTQSPTHLIKTRGQQVTLRCSPKSGHDTVSWYQQALGQGPQFIFQYYEEEERQRGNFPDRFSGHQFPNYSSELNVNALLLGDSALYLCASSPLGRAHEQYFGPGTRLTVT.

The rearrangement joins TRBV28 to TRBJ2-2, with no clear D. CDR1 MDHEN and CDR2 SYDVKM come from the germline V gene. V lost 2 bases to trimming and J lost 4 bases, with 8 bases between them. The CDR3 runs to 14 residues. CDR3 nucleotide sequence: TGTGCCAGCAGTTTAGGGCCAGGCACCGGGGAGCTGTTTTTT. Residues: CASSLGPGTGELFF.

In this sample, this clone turned up once. The rearrangement uses TRBV7-2 and TRBJ1-2; 7 bases align to TRBD1. CDR3 size: 13 residues. V shed 4 bases and J 4 bases; nucleotides not matched to a gene: 3. CDR1 and CDR2 (germline): SGHTA, FQGNSA. The CDR3 protein is CASSYGTAYGYTF. CDR3 nucleotide sequence: TGTGCCAGCAGCTACGGGACAGCCTATGGCTACACCTTC.

The chain employs TRBV7-9 and TRBJ1-3, with a possible D match to TRBD1 (5 bases). The CDR3 has 14 residues. Deletions cut 5 bases from V and 0 bases from J, with 8 bases between. The V gene's germline CDR1 is SEHNR and CDR2 FQNEAQ (reference sequence). CDR3 sequence reads: CASSEGYSGNTIYF. DNA for the CDR3: TGTGCCAGCAGCGAGGGGTACTCTGGAAACACCATATATTTT.

This clone was seen just once. This CDR3 is CASSPAGHYEQYF. Written as DNA, the CDR3 is TGTGCCAGCAGCCCTGCTGGTCATTACGAGCAGTACTTC. The chain is built from TRBV9 and TRBJ2-7, with no clear D. This CDR3 contains 13 residues. The germline V gene has CDR1 SGDLS and CDR2 YYNGEE. V lost 4 bases to trimming and J lost 4 bases, with 12 bases between them. Filled out from reference TRBV9 and TRBJ2-7, the complete variable domain reads DSGVTQTPKHLITATGQRVTLRCSPRSGDLSVYWYQQSLDQGLQFLIQYYNGEERAKGNILERFSAQQFPDLHSELNLSSLELGDSALYFCASSPAGHYEQYFGPGTRLTVT.

The chain couples TRBV10-2 to TRBJ2-5, with D hard to call. CDR1 WSHSY and CDR2 SAAADI come from the germline V gene. This CDR3 is 13 amino acids long. Trimming cost V 3 bases and J 10 bases, with 15 bases left between them. The CDR3 DNA is TGCGCCAGCAGTGACCTCGCTAGAGGCGGCCAGTACTTC. Its translation is CASSDLARGGQYF.

This chain links TRBV13 with TRBJ2-6; no reliable D call. Per germline, CDR1 PRHDT and CDR2 FYEKMQ (reference sequence). The V end lost 0 bases, the J end lost 0 bases, and 3 bases lay between the germline ends. The length of the CDR3 is 15 residues. CDR3 coding DNA: TGTGCCAGCAGCTTAGGAGGCTCTGGGGCCAACGTCCTGACTTTC. Its translation is CASSLGGSGANVLTF.

The V call is TRBV13, the J call TRBJ1-2, with TRBD1 matching over 7 bases. CDR1 and CDR2 from the germline V gene are PRHDT and FYEKMQ (reference sequence). Trimming took 1 base from V and 6 from J; bases not matched to a gene: 5. This CDR3 comprises 14 residues. The CDR3 DNA reads as TGTGCCAGCAGCTTAGACAGGGGATATCATGGCTACACCTTC. It translates to CASSLDRGYHGYTF.

About this clone itself: This sample includes further DNA sequences coding for the same CDR3. The rearrangement joins TRBV7-9 to TRBJ2-3; TRBD2 is a possible D gene (5 bases). The CDR3 totals 12 residues. The germline V gene encodes CDR1 SEHNR and CDR2 FQNEAQ (reference sequence). Trimming removed 5 bases at V and 6 bases at J, with 9 bases between. CDR3 DNA sequence: TGTGCCAGCAGCCCAGGCGGGGATACGCAGTATTTT. This encodes CASSPGGDTQYF.

The J gene is TRBJ2-7, the V gene TRBV4-2, with 8 bases fitting TRBD2. The trim removed 4 bases at V and 5 bases at J, leaving 7 bases unmatched. Germline V CDR1 and CDR2: LGHNA, YNFKEQ. The CDR3 is made up of 14 amino acids. CDR3 in DNA: TGTGCCAGCAGCCTCACCGGGAGGGGCGACGAGCAGTACTTC. Amino acid sequence: CASSLTGRGDEQYF.

The chain links TRBV11-2 to TRBJ1-2; D might be TRBD1 (5 bases). This CDR3 spans 18 amino acids. V was cut by 4 bases and J by 2 bases, with 23 bases left in between. Germline CDR1 is SGHAT and CDR2 is FQNNGV. CDR3 coding DNA: TGTGCCAGCAGCTCGACAACAGGCGCGGCAGGGCCAAACTATGGCTACACCTTC. Residues: CASSSTTGAAGPNYGYTF.

The V and J genes are TRBV6-5 and TRBJ1-2, with D tentatively TRBD1 (5 bases). The CDR3 is 13 amino acids. Germline CDR1 MNHEY, CDR2 SVGAGI. V lost 8 bases, J lost 1 base, and 11 bases lay in between. The CDR3 sequence is CASRGGVNYGYTF. The CDR3 nucleotides are TGTGCCAGCCGGGGGGGTGTTAACTATGGCTACACCTTC.

The chain joins TRBV7-6 to TRBJ2-2; no clear D. V shed 0 bases and J shed 7 bases, with 6 bases lying between them. CDR3 size: 13 residues. Germline values: CDR1 SGHVS, CDR2 FNYEAQ. DNA of the CDR3: TGTGCCAGCAGCTTAGCGGCTGGCGGGGAGCTGTTTTTT. It translates to CASSLAAGGELFF.

The chain couples TRBV2 to TRBJ1-5; D is perhaps TRBD1 (6 bases). Germline V gene lookup returns CDR1 SNHLY and CDR2 FYNNEI. V was trimmed by 8 bases and J by 0 bases, leaving 23 bases between them. The CDR3 spans 18 residues. The CDR3 here is CASLPQGAGGYSNQPQHF. In nucleotides, the CDR3 is TGTGCCAGCTTACCACAGGGCGCCGGGGGGTATAGCAATCAGCCCCAGCATTTT.

The V and J genes are TRBV4-2 and TRBJ2-4; a weak D match, TRBD2 (6 bases). The CDR3 has 12 residues. CDR1 is LGHNA and CDR2 is YNFKEQ in the germline V gene. V was clipped by 1 base and J by 8 bases, with 6 bases between them. DNA for the CDR3: TGTGCCAGCAGCCAAGGGGGGGACATTCAGTACTTC. Its translation is CASSQGGDIQYF.

In this sample, this clone turned up once. The chain uses TRBV11-2 and TRBJ1-2; D unclear. The CDR3 is made up of 13 amino acids. Per germline, CDR1 SGHAT and CDR2 FQNNGV. V lost 5 bases to trimming and J lost 0 bases, with 7 bases between them. CDR3 nucleotides: TGTGCCAGCAGCGAGATCCCTAACTATGGCTACACCTTC. This translates into CASSEIPNYGYTF.

Points on this clone: Other DNA variants within this sample encode the same CDR3. The J gene is TRBJ2-7, the V gene TRBV29-1, with a tentative D call TRBD2 (6 bases). V dropped 3 bases and J dropped 0 bases, with 9 bases sitting between them. CDR3 length: 13 amino acids. The V gene's germline CDR1 is SQVTM and CDR2 ANQGSEA. DNA of the CDR3: TGCAGCGTTGAGTTCGGGAGCTCCTACGAGCAGTACTTC. Amino acids: CSVEFGSSYEQYF.

The chain carries TRBV25-1 and TRBJ2-2; D gene uncertain. Germline CDR1 is MGHDK and CDR2 is SYGVNS. Trimming pared 7 bases from V and 7 bases from J, leaving 10 bases between. CDR3 length equals 12 residues. The CDR3 sequence: CASITWGGELFF. CDR3 nucleotides: TGTGCCAGCATTACGTGGGGCGGGGAGCTGTTTTTT.

The chain is built from TRBV7-9 and TRBJ2-3; TRBD2 matches at 13 bases. The CDR3 has 16 amino acids. The V and J ends lost 5 bases and 3 bases, in that order; junction bases with no gene match: 5. CDR1 is SEHNR and CDR2 is FQNEAQ in the germline V gene (reference sequence). CDR3 region: CASSPGLAGVTDTQYF. DNA for the CDR3: TGTGCCAGCAGCCCAGGACTAGCGGGAGTTACAGATACGCAGTATTTT.

In this sample, this clone turned up a few times. A read error is likely, as this CDR3 ends without the conserved phenylalanine or tryptophan. The limits of the CDR3 on the DNA are not certain, so only TCRdb's listed CDR3 is given. The V gene is TRBV5-1, the J gene TRBJ1-1. Including both end residues, the CDR3 is 8 amino acids long. CDR1 SGHRS and CDR2 YFSETQ come from the germline V gene. The chain's CDR3 is CASSLEVY.

As concerns this clone: Its ends do not fully match the called genes, so a read error is possible. The chain has TRBV27 and TRBJ2-7; TRBD2 matches 7 bases. This CDR3 spans 15 amino acids. Germline CDR1 reads MNHEY; CDR2 reads SMNVEV (reference sequence). CDR3 sequence (DNA): TGTGCCAGCAGTCCGTCGGGGCTGCCGGGACTAAGGGCCAACTTC. Translation: CASSPSGLPGLRANF.

This rearrangement joins TRBV15 to TRBJ2-1; 11 nucleotides align to TRBD2. The germline V gene has CDR1 LNHNV and CDR2 YYDKDF (reference sequence). Unmatched junction bases numbered 2, after V lost 9 bases and J lost 4 bases. The CDR3 consists of 13 residues. The CDR3 DNA reads TGTGCCACTGGGACTAGCGGATACAATGAGCAGTTCTTC. Translated: CATGTSGYNEQFF.

The rearrangement uses TRBV4-3 and TRBJ2-7; TRBD1 matches at 9 bases. The V and J ends lost 0 bases and 3 bases, in that order; junction bases with no gene match: 6. The length of the CDR3 is 16 residues. CDR1 is LGHNA and CDR2 is YSLEER in the germline V gene. CDR3 sequence (DNA): TGCGCCAGCAGCCAAGATGAGGGGACAGGGTTCTACGAGCAGTACTTC. Protein: CASSQDEGTGFYEQYF.

This clone appeared once. The V call is TRBV5-4, the J call TRBJ2-7; perhaps TRBD2 as D (6 bases). This CDR3 is built from 14 residues. Germline CDR1 is SGHNT and CDR2 is YYREEE (reference sequence). Trimming cost V 3 bases and J 7 bases, with 17 bases left between them. CDR3 sequence reads: CASSSERDSQEQYF. CDR3 in DNA: TGTGCCAGCAGCTCCGAACGGGACTCTCAAGAGCAGTACTTC.

V usage is TRBV2 and J usage is TRBJ2-5; 7 positions agree with TRBD2. Unmatched junction bases numbered 14, after V lost 1 base and J lost 6 bases. The CDR3 spans 17 residues. Germline CDR1 SNHLY, CDR2 FYNNEI. CDR3 coding DNA: TGTGCCAGCAGTGAAGGAGGTCAGCGGGACGGGCGTCAGACCCAGTACTTC. The encoded protein is CASSEGGQRDGRQTQYF.